The 25 T cell receptor beta chains listed next were all sequenced from one sample in a study of T cells after yellow fever vaccination. One entry per CDR3 protein results from TCRdb running MiXCR on the 5' RACE reads. The data contain 300,000 to 350,000 distinct CDR3 sequences, approximately 4% of them seen just once; the ten biggest clones take up just under 20%. Material: PBMCs, obtained 15 days after the yellow fever booster vaccination. The receptors originated from a man between 18 and 35 years old who received the YFV17D yellow fever vaccine.

The chain uses TRBV29-1 and TRBJ2-3; D call uncertain. The CDR3 runs to 12 residues. Germline CDR1 and CDR2: SQVTM and ANQGSEA. Trimming stripped 5 bases from V and 4 bases from J, with 10 bases between. The CDR3 DNA follows: TGCAGCGTTAAGGATATCCCAGATACGCAGTATTTT. This sequence encodes CSVKDIPDTQYF.

This clonotype was counted at least ten times. This chain uses TRBV10-2 with TRBJ1-3; no firm D call. The length of the CDR3 is 13 residues. CDR1 and CDR2 (germline): WSHSY, SAAADI. V lost 4 bases to trimming and J lost 0 bases, with 4 bases between them. CDR3 sequence: CASSVSSGNTIYF. The CDR3 DNA follows: TGCGCCAGCAGTGTGAGCTCTGGAAACACCATATATTTT.

This clonotype occurred a few times. The chain has TRBV27 and TRBJ2-7, with TRBD1 identical over 7 bases. This CDR3 has 16 amino acids. Germline trimming cut 4 bases from V and 6 bases from J; bases unmatched to any gene: 15. From germline, CDR1 is MNHEY and CDR2 SMNVEV (reference sequence). The CDR3 DNA sequence: TGTGCCAGCAGTTCTTTTAAGACAGGGATGACAGGCGAGCAGTACGTC. It translates to CASSSFKTGMTGEQYV.

Turning to this clonotype: The junction differs from germline at one of its ends, possibly a read error. The gene calls are TRBV7-2 and TRBJ2-5; D call uncertain. CDR1 and CDR2 (germline): SGHTA, FQGNSA. The CDR3 consists of 10 residues. The CDR3 here is CASSSVGSDF. The CDR3 nucleotides are TGTGCCAGCAGCTCAGTGGGTTCTGACTTC.

This chain joins TRBV4-3 and TRBJ1-6; 7 positions agree with TRBD1. The CDR3 is 18 amino acids. CDR1 and CDR2 from the germline V gene are LGHNA and YSLEER. V was clipped by 4 bases and J by 3 bases; unmatched bases: 12. As DNA, the CDR3 is TGCGCCAGCAGCCGAGAGTTAGCCGACAGGGACTATAATTCACCCCTCCACTTT. This codes for CASSRELADRDYNSPLHF.

The chain joins TRBV28 to TRBJ1-1; D is perhaps TRBD1 (5 bases). Between the trimmed V and J ends, which lost 7 bases and 1 base, there was a span of 25 bases. This CDR3 has 18 residues. Germline V gene lookup returns CDR1 MDHEN and CDR2 SYDVKM. CDR3 protein: CASNYRISMDFRNTEAFF. In nucleotides, the CDR3 is TGTGCCAGCAATTACAGGATTTCTATGGACTTTAGGAACACTGAAGCTTTCTTT.

This clonotype was seen more than once but under ten times. This chain joins TRBV5-1 and TRBJ2-7; D unresolved. V lost 2 bases and J 2 bases, leaving 11 bases between the germline ends. The CDR3 is made up of 14 amino acids. Germline loops: CDR1 SGHRS, CDR2 YFSETQ. The CDR3 DNA follows: TGCGCCAGCAGCTTCGGACCGGGTACCTACGAGCAGTACTTC. Encoded protein: CASSFGPGTYEQYF.

Ten or more counts support this clonotype. In DNA form, the CDR3 reads TGTGCCAGCAGAAGGGCCGCAAAAGTCTACTTC. It translates to CASRRAAKVYF. The chain employs TRBV25-1 and TRBJ2-4; D is undetermined. The length of the CDR3 is 11 residues. The V end was cut by 6 bases, the J end by 16 bases, with 16 bases between. Germline V gives CDR1 MGHDK, CDR2 SYGVNS.

This clonotype showed up just a few times. This chain links TRBV7-9 with TRBJ2-1; D not resolved. The CDR3 has 14 amino acids. Per the germline V gene, CDR1 is SEHNR and CDR2 is FQNEAQ (reference sequence). Trimming removed 5 bases from V and 9 bases from J, with 17 bases in between. Here the CDR3 reads CASSPTLGRSEQFF. The CDR3 DNA follows: TGTGCCAGCAGCCCGACTCTTGGTCGTAGTGAGCAGTTCTTC.

This clonotype appeared a few times. The rearrangement uses TRBV18 and TRBJ2-7; D unclear. Trimming took 8 bases from V and 3 from J, leaving 14 bases between them. The CDR3 has 13 amino acids. CDR1 KGHSH and CDR2 LQKENI come from the germline V gene. The CDR3 DNA follows: TGTGCCAGCACCCCTCAGAGAAGCTACGAGCAGTACTTC. Translated, it gives CASTPQRSYEQYF. Full variable domain (outside the CDR3, taken from reference TRBV18 and TRBJ2-7): NAGVMQNPRHLVRRRGQEARLRCSPMKGHSHVYWYRQLPEEGLKFMVYLQKENIIDESGMPKERFSAEFPKEGPSILRIQQVVRGDSAAYFCASTPQRSYEQYFGPGTRLTVT.

This chain joins TRBV12-3 or TRBV12-4 and TRBJ1-1; possibly TRBD1 for D (5 bases). The CDR3 runs to 14 residues. Between the trimmed V and J ends, which lost 7 bases and 8 bases, there was a span of 20 bases. CDR3 coding DNA: TGTGCCAGCACCTCGTGGGACGCCTTTCCCGAAGCTTTCTTT. Translating it yields CASTSWDAFPEAFF.

This clonotype was seen ten or more times. This chain uses TRBV7-9 with TRBJ2-3, with 9 bases identical to TRBD1. CDR1 is SEHNR and CDR2 is FQNEAQ in the germline V gene (reference sequence). CDR3 size: 14 residues. J was trimmed by 5 bases and V by 5 bases; bases with no gene match: 5. The chain's CDR3 is CASSLGQGRDTQYF. The CDR3 DNA sequence: TGTGCCAGCAGCCTGGGACAGGGCAGAGATACGCAGTATTTT. The complete variable domain, with remaining parts taken from reference TRBV7-9 and TRBJ2-3, reads DTGVSQNPRHKITKRGQNVTFRCDPISEHNRLYWYRQTLGQGPEFLTYFQNEAQLEKSRLLSDRFSAERPKGSFSTLEIQRTEQGDSAMYLCASSLGQGRDTQYFGPGTRLTVL.

The chain uses TRBV5-1 and TRBJ1-2; 7 nucleotides align to TRBD1. V lost 0 bases to trimming and J lost 2 bases; unmatched junction nucleotides: 4. The CDR3 runs to 15 residues. Germline V gene sequence: CDR1 SGHRS, CDR2 YFSETQ. The CDR3 DNA sequence: TGCGCCAGCAGCTTGGAGGGGACAGACAACTATGGCTACACCTTC. Protein sequence: CASSLEGTDNYGYTF. The whole variable domain, filled in from reference TRBV5-1 and TRBJ1-2, reads KAGVTQTPRYLIKTRGQQVTLSCSPISGHRSVSWYQQTPGQGLQFLFEYFSETQRNKGNFPGRFSGRQFSNSRSEMNVSTLELGDSALYLCASSLEGTDNYGYTFGSGTRLTVV.

This clonotype showed up many times. The chain joins TRBV6-5 to TRBJ2-1; D not certain. V lost 4 bases, J lost 1 base, and 8 bases lay in between. This CDR3 is 14 amino acids long. Germline loops: CDR1 MNHEY, CDR2 SVGAGI. The CDR3 loop reads CASSSSISYNEQFF. In DNA, the CDR3 is TGTGCCAGCAGTTCGTCGATATCCTACAATGAGCAGTTCTTC.

The J gene is TRBJ2-7, the V gene TRBV7-9; TRBD1 matches 8 bases. CDR1 SEHNR and CDR2 FQNEAQ come from the germline V gene (reference sequence). V lost 5 bases, J lost 2 bases, and 8 bases stayed unmatched. The CDR3 runs 15 residues. As DNA, the CDR3 is TGTGCCAGCAGCCCGGGACAGGTCATTACCTACGAGCAGTACTTC. Translation: CASSPGQVITYEQYF. Based on the CDR3 plus reference TRBV7-9 and TRBJ2-7, the full variable domain is DTGVSQNPRHKITKRGQNVTFRCDPISEHNRLYWYRQTLGQGPEFLTYFQNEAQLEKSRLLSDRFSAERPKGSFSTLEIQRTEQGDSAMYLCASSPGQVITYEQYFGPGTRLTVT.

This clonotype occurred a few times. The chain is built from TRBV3-1 and TRBJ2-5; D unresolved. The V and J ends lost 1 base and 5 bases respectively, with 8 bases between them. Germline loops: CDR1 LGHDT, CDR2 YNNKEL (reference sequence). The CDR3 is 13 residues long. Here the CDR3 reads CASSQVLSETQYF. The CDR3 nucleotides are TGTGCCAGCAGCCAAGTTCTTTCGGAGACCCAGTACTTC.

The chain has TRBV10-2 and TRBJ2-7, with 12 bases aligning to TRBD2. With V trimmed by 2 bases and J by 0 bases, 5 bases remained unmatched. CDR1 and CDR2 from the germline V gene are WSHSY and SAAADI. The CDR3 is 17 residues long. DNA for the CDR3: TGCGCCAGCAGTGAGCTAGCGGGGGGGCTTTACTCCTACGAGCAGTACTTC. Protein sequence: CASSELAGGLYSYEQYF.

This clonotype was counted ten times or more. The J gene is TRBJ1-1, the V gene TRBV12-5; D unclear. Germline V gene data show CDR1 as LGHNT and CDR2 as FRNRAP. The V end was cut by 5 bases, the J end by 6 bases, with 13 bases between. This CDR3 is 13 amino acids long. Here the CDR3 DNA reads TGTGCTAGTGGTCCCCTGAAAGAGCCTGAAGCTTTCTTT. It encodes CASGPLKEPEAFF.

The V and J genes are TRBV7-2 and TRBJ1-5; weak D call: TRBD1 (5 bases). Germline V gives CDR1 SGHTA, CDR2 FQGNSA. This CDR3 has 15 residues. The V gene lost 8 bases and the J gene lost 3 bases, with 17 bases spanning the gap. CDR3 amino acids: CASGPGPAFNQPQHF. The CDR3 bases are TGTGCCAGCGGACCGGGGCCTGCCTTCAATCAGCCCCAGCATTTT. The full variable domain, in which reference TRBV7-2 and TRBJ1-5 provide the parts outside the CDR3, is GAGVSQSPSNKVTEKGKDVELRCDPISGHTALYWYRQSLGQGLEFLIYFQGNSAPDKSGLPSDRFSAERTGGSVSTLTIQRTQQEDSAVYLCASGPGPAFNQPQHFGDGTRLSIL.

Turning to this clonotype: The junction differs from germline at one of its ends, possibly a read error. The genes are TRBV5-1 and TRBJ2-3; D possibly corresponds to TRBD2 (7 bases). The CDR3 runs to 16 residues. Germline V gene lookup returns CDR1 SGHRS and CDR2 YFSETQ. The CDR3 loop reads CASSRSSGGRTDTQYF. CDR3 nucleotides: TGCGCAAGCAGCCGTTCGTCCGGGGGGCGCACAGATACGCAGTATTTT.

In this sample, this clonotype turned up a few times. This chain links TRBV3-1 with TRBJ1-3, with 12 positions matching TRBD1. The V gene's germline CDR1 is LGHDT and CDR2 YNNKEL (reference sequence). After removal of 4 bases from V and 2 bases from J, the junction contained 9 bases not matched to a gene. This CDR3 is built from 18 residues. This CDR3 reads CASSPRGQGAFTGNTIYF. The CDR3 bases are TGTGCCAGCAGCCCCCGGGGACAGGGGGCATTTACTGGAAACACCATATATTTT.

The chain joins TRBV12-3 or TRBV12-4 to TRBJ2-2, with D perhaps being TRBD1 or TRBD2 (5 bases each). The CDR3 is made up of 16 amino acids. Trimming removed 1 base from V and 5 bases from J, with 14 bases in between. The CDR3 here is CASSLGGIPVTGELFF. CDR3 DNA: TGTGCCAGCAGTTTAGGGGGGATTCCAGTGACCGGGGAGCTGTTTTTT.

This clonotype was observed at least ten times. The chain joins TRBV6-5 to TRBJ1-6, with a weak D call TRBD1 (5 bases). Germline values: CDR1 MNHEY, CDR2 SVGAGI. Trimming left V 5 bases short and J 10 bases short, with 15 bases between. This CDR3 contains 14 residues. The chain's CDR3 is CASSQGAVRSPLHF. CDR3 nucleotide sequence: TGTGCCAGCAGTCAGGGAGCAGTTCGCTCACCCCTCCACTTT.

There are a few counts of this clonotype. The V gene is TRBV4-2, the J gene TRBJ1-2; weak D call: TRBD1 (6 bases). Between the trimmed V and J ends, which lost 0 bases and 5 bases, there was a span of 19 bases. Germline V gives CDR1 LGHNA, CDR2 YNFKEQ. The length of the CDR3 is 17 residues. This CDR3 is CASSQETGGWGAYGYTF. In DNA form, the CDR3 reads TGTGCCAGCAGCCAAGAAACAGGAGGATGGGGGGCGTATGGCTACACCTTC.

This clonotype occurred a few times. The V gene is TRBV3-1, the J gene TRBJ2-4; 7 nucleotides match TRBD1. The length of the CDR3 is 15 residues. J lost 2 bases, V lost 4 bases, and 5 bases had no gene match. Germline loops: CDR1 LGHDT, CDR2 YNNKEL (reference sequence). DNA for the CDR3: TGTGCCAGCAGCCCAGACAGGGTCACCAAAAACATTCAGTACTTC. Residues: CASSPDRVTKNIQYF.